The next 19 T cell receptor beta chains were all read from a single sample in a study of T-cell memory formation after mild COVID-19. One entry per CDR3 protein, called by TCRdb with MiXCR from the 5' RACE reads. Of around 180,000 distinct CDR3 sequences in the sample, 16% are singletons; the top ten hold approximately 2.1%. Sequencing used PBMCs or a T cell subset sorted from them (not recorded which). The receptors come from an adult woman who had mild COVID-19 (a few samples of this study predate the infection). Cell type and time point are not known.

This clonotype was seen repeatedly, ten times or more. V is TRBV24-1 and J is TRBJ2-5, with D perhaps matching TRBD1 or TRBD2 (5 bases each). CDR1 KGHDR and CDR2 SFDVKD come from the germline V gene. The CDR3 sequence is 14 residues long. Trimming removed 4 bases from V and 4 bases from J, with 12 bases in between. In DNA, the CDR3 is TGTGCCACCAGTGAGCCGGGACGTGGAGAGACCCAGTACTTC. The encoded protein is CATSEPGRGETQYF.

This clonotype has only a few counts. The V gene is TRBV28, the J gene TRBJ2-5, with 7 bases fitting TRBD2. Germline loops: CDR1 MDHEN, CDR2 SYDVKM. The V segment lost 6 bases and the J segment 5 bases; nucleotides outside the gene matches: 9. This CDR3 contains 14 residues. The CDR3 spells CASREGGPKETQYF. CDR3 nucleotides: TGTGCCAGCAGGGAGGGAGGGCCAAAGGAGACCCAGTACTTC.

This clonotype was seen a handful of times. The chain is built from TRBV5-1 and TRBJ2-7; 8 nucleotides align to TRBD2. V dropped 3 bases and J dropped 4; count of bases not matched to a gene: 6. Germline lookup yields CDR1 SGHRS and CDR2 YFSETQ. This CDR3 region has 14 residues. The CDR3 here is CASSSSGRGYEQYF. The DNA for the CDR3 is TGCGCCAGCAGCTCCAGCGGGAGAGGATACGAGCAGTACTTC. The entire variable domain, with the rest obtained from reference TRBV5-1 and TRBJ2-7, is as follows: KAGVTQTPRYLIKTRGQQVTLSCSPISGHRSVSWYQQTPGQGLQFLFEYFSETQRNKGNFPGRFSGRQFSNSRSEMNVSTLELGDSALYLCASSSSGRGYEQYFGPGTRLTVT.

CDR3 protein: CASSIIQETQYF. CDR3 nucleotide sequence: TGTGCCAGCAGTATCATACAAGAGACCCAGTACTTC. The chain employs TRBV12-3 or TRBV12-4 and TRBJ2-5, with D uncertain. V was pared by 5 bases and J by 2 bases, with 6 bases between. CDR3 length equals 12 residues.

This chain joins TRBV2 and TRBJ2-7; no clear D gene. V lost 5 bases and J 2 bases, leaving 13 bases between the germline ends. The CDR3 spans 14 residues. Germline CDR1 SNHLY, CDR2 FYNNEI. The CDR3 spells CASSSRGPTYEQYF. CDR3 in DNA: TGTGCCAGCAGTTCCCGCGGACCAACCTACGAGCAGTACTTC.

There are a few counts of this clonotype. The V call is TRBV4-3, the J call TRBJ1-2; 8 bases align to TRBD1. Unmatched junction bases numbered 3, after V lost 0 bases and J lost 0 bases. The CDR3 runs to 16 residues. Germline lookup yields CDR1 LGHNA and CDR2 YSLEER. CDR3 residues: CASSQEATGANYGYTF. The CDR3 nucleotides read TGCGCCAGCAGCCAAGAGGCGACAGGGGCTAACTATGGCTACACCTTC.

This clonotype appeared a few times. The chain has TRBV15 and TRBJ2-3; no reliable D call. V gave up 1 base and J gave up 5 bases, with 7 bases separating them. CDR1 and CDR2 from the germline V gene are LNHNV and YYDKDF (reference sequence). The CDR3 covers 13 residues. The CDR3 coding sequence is TGTGCCACCAGCAGAGGGGGAATAGATACGCAGTATTTT. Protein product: CATSRGGIDTQYF. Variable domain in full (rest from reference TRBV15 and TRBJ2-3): DAMVIQNPRYQVTQFGKPVTLSCSQTLNHNVMYWYQQKSSQAPKLLFHYYDKDFNNEADTPDNFQSRRPNTSFCFLDIRSPGLGDTAMYLCATSRGGIDTQYFGPGTRLTVL.

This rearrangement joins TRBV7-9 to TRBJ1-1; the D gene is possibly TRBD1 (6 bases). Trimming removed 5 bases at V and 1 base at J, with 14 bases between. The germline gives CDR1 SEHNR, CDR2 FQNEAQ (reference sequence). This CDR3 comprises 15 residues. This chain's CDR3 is CASSLQGGGNTEAFF. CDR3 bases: TGTGCCAGCAGCCTACAGGGAGGTGGGAACACTGAAGCTTTCTTT.

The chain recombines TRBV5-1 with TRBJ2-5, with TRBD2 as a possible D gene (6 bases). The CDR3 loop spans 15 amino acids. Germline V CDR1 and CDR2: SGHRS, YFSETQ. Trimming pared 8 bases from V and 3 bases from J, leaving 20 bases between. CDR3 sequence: CASRLRGRAEETQYF. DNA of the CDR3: TGCGCCAGTCGGCTGCGGGGTCGCGCCGAAGAGACCCAGTACTTC.

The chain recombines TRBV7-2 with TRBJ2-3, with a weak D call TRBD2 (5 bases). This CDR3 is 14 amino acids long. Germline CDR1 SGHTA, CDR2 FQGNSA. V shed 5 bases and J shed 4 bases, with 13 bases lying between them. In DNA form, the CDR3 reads TGTGCCAGCAGCCCGAGTATGAGGGCAGATACGCAGTATTTT. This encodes CASSPSMRADTQYF. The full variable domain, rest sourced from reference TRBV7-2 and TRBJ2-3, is GAGVSQSPSNKVTEKGKDVELRCDPISGHTALYWYRQSLGQGLEFLIYFQGNSAPDKSGLPSDRFSAERTGGSVSTLTIQRTQQEDSAVYLCASSPSMRADTQYFGPGTRLTVL.

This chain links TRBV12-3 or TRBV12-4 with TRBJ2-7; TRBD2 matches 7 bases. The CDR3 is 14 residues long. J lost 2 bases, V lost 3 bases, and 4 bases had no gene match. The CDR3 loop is CASSFRGSPYEQYF. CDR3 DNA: TGTGCCAGCAGTTTCCGCGGGAGTCCCTACGAGCAGTACTTC.

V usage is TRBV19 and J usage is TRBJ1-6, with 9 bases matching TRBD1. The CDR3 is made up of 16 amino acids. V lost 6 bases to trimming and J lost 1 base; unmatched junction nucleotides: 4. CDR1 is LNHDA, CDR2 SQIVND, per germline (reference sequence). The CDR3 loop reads CASRRTGASYNSPLHF. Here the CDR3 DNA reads TGTGCCAGTAGACGGACAGGGGCATCCTATAATTCACCCCTCCACTTT.

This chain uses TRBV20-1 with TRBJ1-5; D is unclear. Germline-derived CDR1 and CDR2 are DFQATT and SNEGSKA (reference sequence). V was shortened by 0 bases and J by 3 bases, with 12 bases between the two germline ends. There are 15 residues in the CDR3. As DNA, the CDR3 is TGCAGTGCTAGAGATCTGTCGGGAGACAATCAGCCCCAGCATTTT. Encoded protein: CSARDLSGDNQPQHF.

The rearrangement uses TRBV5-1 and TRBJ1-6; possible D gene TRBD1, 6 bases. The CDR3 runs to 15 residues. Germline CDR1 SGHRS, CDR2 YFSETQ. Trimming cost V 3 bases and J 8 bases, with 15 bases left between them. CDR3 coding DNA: TGCGCCAGCAGCTGGGGGGCGCTTCGTGATTCACCCCTCCACTTT. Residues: CASSWGALRDSPLHF.

DNA for the CDR3: TGCAGCGTAGCTGGGACTAGCGGATCCTACGAGCAGTACTTC. This translates into CSVAGTSGSYEQYF. The rearrangement joins TRBV29-1 to TRBJ2-7, with TRBD2 identical over 11 bases. Germline trimming cut 6 bases from V and 1 base from J; bases unmatched to any gene: 5. Germline V gives CDR1 SQVTM, CDR2 ANQGSEA. The CDR3 runs to 14 residues.

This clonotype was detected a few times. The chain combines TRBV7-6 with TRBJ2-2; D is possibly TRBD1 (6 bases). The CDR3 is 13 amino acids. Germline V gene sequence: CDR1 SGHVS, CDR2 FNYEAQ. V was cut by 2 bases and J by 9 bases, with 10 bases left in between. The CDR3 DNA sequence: TGTGCCAGCAGCTTAATTGGGGGCCGGGAGCTGTTTTTT. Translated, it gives CASSLIGGRELFF.

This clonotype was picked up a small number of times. DNA of the CDR3: TGTGCCAGCAGCTTATCCCCTCGGACTAGCGGGGGGTATGAGCAGTTCTTC. It codes for CASSLSPRTSGGYEQFF. This chain links TRBV7-9 with TRBJ2-1; 14 bases line up with TRBD2. Germline V CDR1 and CDR2: SEHNR, FQNEAQ (reference sequence). CDR3 length equals 17 residues. Trimming removed 2 bases from V and 8 bases from J; junction bases left unmatched: 8.

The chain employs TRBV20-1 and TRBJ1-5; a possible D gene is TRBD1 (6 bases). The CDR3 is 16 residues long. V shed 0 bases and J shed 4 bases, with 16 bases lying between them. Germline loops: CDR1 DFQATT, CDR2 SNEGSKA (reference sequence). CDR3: CSARDSRRGRNQPQHF. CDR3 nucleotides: TGCAGTGCTAGAGATTCCCGCAGGGGTAGAAATCAGCCCCAGCATTTT.

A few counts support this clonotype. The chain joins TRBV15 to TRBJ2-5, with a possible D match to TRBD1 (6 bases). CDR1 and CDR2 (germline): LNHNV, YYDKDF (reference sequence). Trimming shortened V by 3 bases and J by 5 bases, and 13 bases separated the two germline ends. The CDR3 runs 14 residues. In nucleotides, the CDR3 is TGTGCCACCAGCAGTAACACAGGGTTGGAGACCCAGTACTTC. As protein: CATSSNTGLETQYF.